The 12 T cell receptor beta chains given below trace back to one sample, sequenced in a study of T-cell reconstitution after alpha-beta-depleted transplantation in children. A library of TCRbeta sequences, prepared with unique molecular identifiers, was generated. TCRdb reprocessed the PCR reads via MiXCR and lists one record per CDR3 protein. The sample comprises around 300,000 distinct CDR3 sequences, around 25% of which are singletons, and approximately 11% rests with the top ten. This sample comprised PBMCs, mostly from graft donor cells, obtained 180 days after TCRalphabeta/CD19-depleted stem cell transplant. The receptors were sampled from a male patient between 10 and 17 years old who had a stem cell transplant for acute lymphoblastic leukemia, so the T cells may come from the graft donor.

In its sample, this clonotype was seen a few times. The chain uses TRBV2 and TRBJ2-7; D is unclear. The CDR3 consists of 15 residues. V lost 2 bases and J lost 4, with 15 bases in between. CDR1 and CDR2 from the germline V gene are SNHLY and FYNNEI. The CDR3 nucleotides are TGTGCCAGCAGTGAACCGGGTAGCCTCCTATACGAGCAGTACTTC. It codes for CASSEPGSLLYEQYF.

This clonotype was found a few times. The gene calls are TRBV7-2 and TRBJ2-4; weak D call: TRBD1 (5 bases). Per the germline V gene, CDR1 is SGHTA and CDR2 is FQGNSA. V shed 4 bases and J shed 0 bases, with 13 bases lying between them. The CDR3 runs to 16 residues. The DNA for the CDR3 is TGTGCCAGCAGCTCCCCAGGGATCCTAGCCAAAAACATTCAGTACTTC. Translation: CASSSPGILAKNIQYF.

The chain uses TRBV4-1 and TRBJ2-4, with D perhaps matching TRBD2 (5 bases). Trimming took off 0 bases at V and 0 bases at J, with 12 bases between the two ends. This CDR3 is 17 amino acids long. Per the germline V gene, CDR1 is MGHRA and CDR2 is YSYEKL. CDR3 in amino acids: CASSQDGFGIAKNIQYF. For the CDR3, the DNA is TGCGCCAGCAGCCAAGATGGGTTCGGGATAGCCAAAAACATTCAGTACTTC.

The chain joins TRBV27 to TRBJ2-1; D ambiguous. The germline V gene encodes CDR1 MNHEY and CDR2 SMNVEV (reference sequence). The V and J ends lost 2 bases and 5 bases respectively, with 16 bases between them. This CDR3 contains 16 residues. The CDR3 region has the DNA TGTGCCAGCAGTTTAACATCCCACCCATCCGACAATGAGCAGTTCTTC. This encodes CASSLTSHPSDNEQFF.

This clonotype was observed a handful of times. A much larger clone differs from this one at a single base, so this may be a read error. This chain connects TRBV5-1 to TRBJ2-7; D unresolved. The CDR3 spans 12 residues. V lost 0 bases and J lost 5, with 6 bases in between. CDR1 is SGHRS and CDR2 is YFSETQ in the germline V gene. This CDR3 is CASSLEGNEQYF. Written as DNA, the CDR3 is TGCGCCAGCAGCTTGGAAGGGAACGAGCAGTACTTC. Looking up the rest from reference TRBV5-1 and TRBJ2-7 gives the full variable domain: KAGVTQTPRYLIKTRGQQVTLSCSPISGHRSVSWYQQTPGQGLQFLFEYFSETQRNKGNFPGRFSGRQFSNSRSEMNVSTLELGDSALYLCASSLEGNEQYFGPGTRLTVT.

The table lists this clonotype with many counts. This chain connects TRBV12-3 or TRBV12-4 to TRBJ2-3; 9 bases map to TRBD1. V shed 6 bases, J shed 3 bases, and the junction held 7 bases outside the gene matches. CDR3 size: 15 residues. The CDR3 DNA reads TGTGCCAGCAGGAACACTGGACAGGGGACAGATACGCAGTATTTT. The encoded protein is CASRNTGQGTDTQYF.

This sequence joins TRBV7-8 and TRBJ2-7, with TRBD2 matching 13 bases. Germline CDR1 and CDR2: SGHVS and FQNEAQ. The CDR3 contains 18 residues. Trimming at V came to 2 bases and at J to 4 bases, leaving 11 bases not matched to a gene. CDR3 sequence: CASSLRGLAGVGRYEQYF. As DNA, the CDR3 is TGTGCCAGCAGCTTACGTGGACTAGCGGGAGTGGGGAGGTACGAGCAGTACTTC.

This clonotype came up many times. The gene calls are TRBV7-2 and TRBJ2-1; D might be TRBD2 (7 bases). Trimming removed 3 bases at V and 5 bases at J, with 11 bases between. Germline V gene sequence: CDR1 SGHTA, CDR2 FQGNSA. The CDR3 loop spans 14 amino acids. CDR3 residues: CASSFGGPNNEQFF. The CDR3 DNA is TGTGCCAGCAGCTTCGGGGGGCCCAACAATGAGCAGTTCTTC.

With respect to this clonotype: Compared with germline, one end of the junction differs, possibly owing to a read error. The rearrangement joins TRBV12-3 or TRBV12-4 to TRBJ2-3; unclear D gene. The length of the CDR3 is 11 residues. The CDR3 is CANYRPSSVDF. The CDR3 bases are TGTGCCAACTATCGGCCTTCCTCCGTAGATTTT.

A few counts support this clonotype. This chain links TRBV2 with TRBJ1-6, with D possibly being TRBD1 (6 bases). Trimming cost V 4 bases and J 8 bases, with 18 bases left between them. In germline, CDR1 is SNHLY, CDR2 FYNNEI. This CDR3 contains 16 residues. The CDR3 protein is CASSAKLQGRHSPLHF. The CDR3 region has the DNA TGTGCCAGCAGTGCGAAGCTACAGGGCCGGCATTCACCCCTCCACTTT.

The chain couples TRBV5-1 to TRBJ2-2, with 13 bases that match TRBD2. The germline V gene has CDR1 SGHRS and CDR2 YFSETQ. V shed 6 bases and J 4 bases; nucleotides not matched to a gene: 9. CDR3 length equals 17 residues. The CDR3 nucleotides read TGCGCCAGCAAAGGTGGACTAGCGGGAGTTAGCACCGGGGAGCTGTTTTTT. This translates into CASKGGLAGVSTGELFF.

The chain links TRBV5-1 to TRBJ2-7, with a weak D call TRBD2 (6 bases). The CDR3 has 18 amino acids. Trimming pared 4 bases from V and 2 bases from J, leaving 25 bases between. Germline assignment: CDR1 SGHRS and CDR2 YFSETQ. The CDR3 DNA sequence: TGCGCCAGCAGCCCCCTAGGAGTTCGGGCGGGGTATGCCTACGAGCAGTACTTC. Translation: CASSPLGVRAGYAYEQYF.